The following is a TCR beta chain sequence with its context. What it binds is unknown. Trimming stripped 3 bases from V and 7 bases from J, with 14 bases between. The CDR3 spans 13 residues. Per germline, CDR1 SGHDT and CDR2 YYEEEE. This sample stems from a study of CD8 T cells in Susac syndrome. Study details: Patients with Susac syndrome were, at the time of blood collection, therapy-naive, maintained on corticosteroids, or maintained on intravenous immunoglobulin alone.

Broader study findings: The number of Susac-specific public clones found was sixteen in total CD8+ repertoires and about 5 in CD8+ TEMRA repertoires.

Reverse transcription used roughly 0.5 to 1 ug RNA and random hexamers. MiXCR, applied by TCRdb to the immunoSEQ multiplex PCR reads, yields one record per CDR3 protein. The sample carries 95,000 to 150,000 distinct CDR3 sequences, roughly 94% recorded once. TCR beta sequences were obtained from blood CD8+ and CD4+ T cells. Sequenced: CD8+ T cells from PBMCs. The rearrangement uses TRBV5-6 and TRBJ2-7, with D possibly called TRBD1 or TRBD2 (5 bases each). The clonotype comes from a human donor with Susac syndrome. The CDR3 nucleotides are TGTGCCAGCAGCTGGGACGGGGCAGCTGAGCAGTACTTC. It codes for CASSWDGAAEQYF.